A single sample is the source of the 25 T cell receptor beta chains below, sequenced in a study of OX40 agonist ivuxolimab in advanced cancers. Clones were read by immunoSEQ multiplex PCR, and TCRdb kept only the in-frame ones, dropping some. The sample includes about 100,000 clones, about 84% of them seen just once. The input for sequencing was CD4+ or CD8+ T cells sorted from blood, taken in a trial of the OX40 agonist ivuxolimab. Source of these receptors: an adult with an advanced solid tumor such as melanoma, head and neck, liver or kidney cancer.

V usage is TRBV12-5 and J usage is TRBJ2-5; D might be TRBD1 or TRBD2, each matching 5 bases. TRBJ2-7 matches the DNA end more closely, so the J call is doubtful. CDR1 and CDR2 from the germline V gene are LGHNT and FRNRAP. The CDR3 consists of 13 residues. The CDR3 here is CASAGASAYEQYF. Here the CDR3 DNA reads TGTGCTAGTGCCGGGGCCTCCGCCTACGAGCAGTACTTC.

The chain combines TRBV7-9 with TRBJ2-7, with D unresolved. In germline, CDR1 is SEHNR, CDR2 FQNEAQ (reference sequence). The CDR3 has 13 amino acids. The ends were cut back, 5 bases at V and 0 bases at J, with 8 bases in the middle. The CDR3 sequence is CASSLSFSYEQYF. The CDR3 nucleotides are TGTGCCAGCAGCCTCAGCTTCTCCTACGAGCAGTACTTC.

About this clone: One junction end does not reproduce the germline sequence, and a read error may be involved. The chain joins TRBV5-4 to TRBJ2-7; D not resolved. The CDR3 totals 13 residues. Germline CDR1 and CDR2: SGHNT and YYREEE (reference sequence). The CDR3 bases are TGCGCCAGCAGCCAAGGTGGGGATTACGAGCAGTACTTC. This translates into CASSQGGDYEQYF.

The chain uses TRBV5-8 and TRBJ2-1, with D possibly TRBD2 on 6 matching bases. Germline values: CDR1 SGHTS, CDR2 YDEGEE. This CDR3 is built from 13 residues. V was clipped by 0 bases and J by 15 bases, with 16 bases between them. Written as DNA, the CDR3 is TGTGCCAGCAGCTTGGTAAGGGTCAAGGAGGGGTTCTTC. Translated: CASSLVRVKEGFF.

This clone occurred once. The rearrangement links TRBV6-1 to TRBJ1-5; D uncertain. CDR3 length equals 13 residues. CDR1 is MNHNS and CDR2 is SASEGT in the germline V gene. Between the trimmed V and J ends, which lost 4 bases and 6 bases, there was a span of 10 bases. CDR3 coding DNA: TGTGCCAGCAGTGGCGAGGGAAGTCAGCCCCAGCATTTT. Amino acids: CASSGEGSQPQHF.

In this sample, this clone turned up once. The rearrangement joins TRBV10-2 to TRBJ1-5; 7 bases align to TRBD1. The CDR3 covers 15 residues. Germline V CDR1 and CDR2: WSHSY, SAAADI. V gave up 3 bases and J gave up 4 bases; unmatched junction bases: 6. The CDR3 DNA sequence: TGCGCCAGCAGTGAAATGGGACAGCTAAATCAGCCCCAGCATTTT. Translating gives CASSEMGQLNQPQHF.

The CDR3 loop is CASSFEGNTEAFF. CDR3 bases: TGTGCCAGCAGCTTCGAGGGAAACACTGAAGCTTTCTTT. V and J are TRBV7-9 and TRBJ1-1; D ambiguous. Trimming left V 3 bases short and J 2 bases short, with 7 bases between. CDR3 length equals 13 residues. Germline CDR1 SEHNR, CDR2 FQNEAQ (reference sequence).

This clone occurred once. This sequence joins TRBV18 and TRBJ1-1, with D possibly being TRBD1 (6 bases). The CDR3 has 14 amino acids. Germline values: CDR1 KGHSH, CDR2 LQKENI. V was cut by 2 bases and J by 5 bases, with 12 bases left in between. Here the CDR3 reads CASSPTGGGTEAFF. In DNA, the CDR3 is TGTGCCAGCTCACCAACAGGAGGGGGGACTGAAGCTTTCTTT.

This clone occurred a few times. Relative to the germline gene, one junction end is altered; a read error may explain this. The J gene is TRBJ1-3, the V gene TRBV7-9, with unresolved D. Per the germline V gene, CDR1 is SEHNR and CDR2 is FQNEAQ (reference sequence). This CDR3 has 13 residues. CDR3 protein: CASSFTAGDTIYF. The CDR3 coding sequence is TGTGCCAGCAGCTTTACTGCTGGAGACACCATATATTTT.

This chain links TRBV15 with TRBJ2-3; D is perhaps TRBD2 (6 bases). Germline lookup yields CDR1 LNHNV and CDR2 YYDKDF (reference sequence). The CDR3 totals 16 residues. V was shortened by 1 base and J by 0 bases, with 11 bases between the two germline ends. CDR3 coding DNA: TGTGCCACCAGCAGAGGATCCCTAGCGAGCACAGATACGCAGTATTTT. Its protein product is CATSRGSLASTDTQYF.

This chain links TRBV18 with TRBJ2-3; no definite D call. Trimming removed 6 bases at V and 6 bases at J, with 16 bases between. The CDR3 has 14 amino acids. CDR1 and CDR2 (germline): KGHSH, LQKENI. CDR3 bases: TGTGCCAGCTCCCTAGACCAAGTCGGCGATACGCAGTATTTT. Translating gives CASSLDQVGDTQYF.

This clone was seen only a few times. V gene TRBV30 combines with J gene TRBJ1-1; D possibly corresponds to TRBD1 (5 bases). This CDR3 has 10 amino acids. Trimming left V 8 bases short and J 10 bases short, with 14 bases between. Germline V gene data show CDR1 as GTSNPN and CDR2 as SVGIG (reference sequence). This CDR3 is CALGREGAFF. The CDR3, as DNA: TGTGCCCTGGGACGGGAGGGAGCTTTCTTT.

This chain connects TRBV6-6 to TRBJ2-3; no reliable D call. From germline, CDR1 is MNHNY and CDR2 SVGAGI (reference sequence). V dropped 4 bases and J dropped 5 bases, with 7 bases sitting between them. This CDR3 has 12 amino acids. The CDR3 spells CASSFLLDTQYF. The CDR3 nucleotides read TGTGCCAGCAGTTTTTTATTAGATACGCAGTATTTT.

CDR3 protein: CASSLGQGIHEQYF. Written as DNA, the CDR3 is TGTGCCAGCAGCTTAGGCCAGGGAATCCACGAGCAGTACTTC. The rearrangement links TRBV11-1 to TRBJ2-7, with D possibly matching TRBD1 (5 bases). The CDR3 has 14 amino acids. Trimming left V 1 base short and J 5 bases short, with 12 bases between. CDR1 is SGHAT, CDR2 FQDESV, per germline (reference sequence).

The CDR3 DNA follows: TGTGCCAGCAGCCCGGACGGGGCCAACTATGGCTACACCTTC. The encoded protein is CASSPDGANYGYTF. This chain joins TRBV7-3 and TRBJ1-2, with a possible D match to TRBD1 (5 bases). Trimming took off 5 bases at V and 2 bases at J, with 12 bases between the two ends. Germline loops: CDR1 SGHTA, CDR2 FQGTGA. The CDR3 is made up of 14 amino acids.

V gene TRBV6-1 combines with J gene TRBJ2-5; 10 bases match TRBD2. The DNA matches TRBJ2-7 better at its end, which makes the J call doubtful. The CDR3 covers 14 residues. The germline CDR1 and CDR2 sequences are MNHNS and SASEGT. The CDR3 protein is CASRGAGGQDEQYF. In nucleotides, the CDR3 is TGTGCCAGCAGGGGAGCGGGAGGGCAGGACGAGCAGTACTTC.

The chain carries TRBV7-2 and TRBJ1-6; a weak D match, TRBD1 (6 bases). The CDR3 is 19 residues long. The germline CDR1 and CDR2 sequences are SGHTA and FQGNSA. V shed 6 bases and J shed 3 bases, with 24 bases lying between them. The DNA of the CDR3 is TGTGCCAGCAGTTTCCGGACAGAGTGGGGGAAAATCTATAATTCACCCCTCCACTTT. This codes for CASSFRTEWGKIYNSPLHF.

This clone appeared a few times. The V and J genes are TRBV6-5 and TRBJ2-7, with 7 bases lining up with TRBD1. The germline gives CDR1 MNHEY, CDR2 SVGAGI. The CDR3 length is 14 residues. Unmatched junction bases numbered 8, after V lost 5 bases and J lost 4 bases. The CDR3 protein is CASSPTTGFYEQYF. For the CDR3, the DNA is TGTGCCAGCAGTCCTACGACAGGGTTTTACGAGCAGTACTTC.

V gene TRBV30 combines with J gene TRBJ2-7; a possible D gene is TRBD1 (8 bases). This CDR3 is built from 11 residues. Between the trimmed V and J ends, which lost 1 base and 12 bases, there was a span of 13 bases. In germline, CDR1 is GTSNPN, CDR2 SVGIG (reference sequence). CDR3 nucleotide sequence: TGTGCCTGGAGTGGAACAGGGGGGGGGTACTTC. Translated: CAWSGTGGGYF.

This clone appeared a single time. The chain links TRBV25-1 to TRBJ2-1, with 7 bases matching TRBD1. The CDR3 is made up of 17 amino acids. V shed 3 bases and J 4 bases; nucleotides not matched to a gene: 12. Germline V lookup: CDR1 MGHDK, CDR2 SYGVNS. The CDR3 reads CASSEVGTARGYNEQFF. The CDR3 DNA reads as TGTGCCAGCAGTGAGGTCGGGACAGCGAGGGGGTACAATGAGCAGTTCTTC.

The chain links TRBV12-5 to TRBJ1-5; a possible D gene is TRBD1 (5 bases). The CDR3 has 17 amino acids. Germline-derived CDR1 and CDR2 are LGHNT and FRNRAP. The V end was cut by 0 bases, the J end by 7 bases, with 19 bases between. The DNA of the CDR3 is TGTGCTAGTGGTTTGGTGCCCGGGACGGCGGAGGAACAGCCCCAGCATTTT. It specifies CASGLVPGTAEEQPQHF.

The V call is TRBV6-5, the J call TRBJ1-2; no definite D call. Germline CDR1 MNHEY, CDR2 SVGAGI. The V and J ends lost 2 bases and 7 bases respectively, with 11 bases between them. The CDR3 loop spans 13 amino acids. CDR3 protein: CASSYQNLGGYTF. The CDR3 region has the DNA TGTGCCAGCAGTTACCAGAACTTGGGTGGCTACACCTTC.

The chain combines TRBV6-5 with TRBJ2-3, with TRBD2 as a possible D gene (5 bases). Germline values: CDR1 MNHEY, CDR2 SVGAGI. The germline V and J ends were trimmed by 2 bases and 3 bases, with 12 bases remaining between them. The CDR3 runs 15 residues. In DNA, the CDR3 is TGTGCCAGCAGTTACCTTAGGGAGAGAACAGATACGCAGTATTTT. Translating gives CASSYLRERTDTQYF.

A few counts support this clone. V gene TRBV9 combines with J gene TRBJ1-5; unclear D gene. The germline V and J ends were trimmed by 7 bases and 5 bases, with 1 base remaining between them. Germline CDR1 SGDLS, CDR2 YYNGEE. The CDR3 runs 9 residues. The CDR3 spells CASYQPQHF. CDR3 in DNA: TGTGCCAGCTATCAGCCCCAGCATTTT.

The genes are TRBV4-2 and TRBJ2-1; D may be TRBD1 (6 bases). CDR1 and CDR2 from the germline V gene are LGHNA and YNFKEQ. There are 16 residues in the CDR3. Trimming removed 4 bases from V and 4 bases from J, with 17 bases in between. Here the CDR3 reads CASSPGANRGYNEQFF. Here the CDR3 DNA reads TGTGCCAGCAGCCCAGGGGCCAACCGGGGATACAATGAGCAGTTCTTC.